This T cell receptor (beta chain) is from a study of T cell responses to AZD1222 COVID-19 vaccine. Findings and limits, study-wide: Spike-specific TCRs gained breadth and depth after people received two AZD1222 doses. The donor cohort was predominantly white British with a female majority, and clonal diversity may have been underestimated.

As to this clone: Its antigen is not identified.

Profiled with immunoSEQ multiplex PCR; TCRdb holds only in-frame clones, not every one. The top ten hold roughly 1.5% of the sample, which has over 120,000 clones, roughly 89% seen once. Germline assignment: CDR1 SQVTM and CDR2 ANQGSEA. Deletions cut 0 bases from V and 0 bases from J, with 14 bases between. This CDR3 has 17 residues. The sequence derives from an adult who received the AZD1222 COVID-19 vaccine. Sequenced here: peripheral blood, sampled 28 days after the second AZD1222 dose. V gene TRBV29-1 combines with J gene TRBJ2-2; D is possibly TRBD2 (5 bases). In DNA form, the CDR3 reads TGCAGCGTTGAAGACCCGGACGCGGGCCCGAACACCGGGGAGCTGTTTTTT. This translates into CSVEDPDAGPNTGELFF.